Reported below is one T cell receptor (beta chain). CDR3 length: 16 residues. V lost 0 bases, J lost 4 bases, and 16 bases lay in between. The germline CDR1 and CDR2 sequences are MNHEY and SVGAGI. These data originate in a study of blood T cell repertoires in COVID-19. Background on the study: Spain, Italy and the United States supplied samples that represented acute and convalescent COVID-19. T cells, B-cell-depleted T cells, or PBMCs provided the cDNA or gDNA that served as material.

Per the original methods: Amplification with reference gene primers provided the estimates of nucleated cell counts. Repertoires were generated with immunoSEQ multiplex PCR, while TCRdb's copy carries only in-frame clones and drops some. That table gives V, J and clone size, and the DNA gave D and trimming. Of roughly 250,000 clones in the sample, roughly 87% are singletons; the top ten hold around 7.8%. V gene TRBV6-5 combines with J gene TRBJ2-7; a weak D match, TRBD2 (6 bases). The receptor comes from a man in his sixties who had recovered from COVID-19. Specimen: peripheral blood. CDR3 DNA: TGTGCCAGCAGTTACTCGAGTCAGACTAGAGGGTACGAGCAGTACGTC. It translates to CASSYSSQTRGYEQYV.